Listed below are T cell receptor beta chains from one sample, sequenced in a study of blood T cell repertoires in COVID-19. Method: immunoSEQ multiplex PCR; TCRdb's copy keeps in-frame clones and lacks some. The sample has 200,000 or so clones, 75% to 90% seen once; the top ten hold over 2.5%. The sample was peripheral blood. The receptors were sampled from a man aged 55-75 years with acute or convalescent COVID-19. Each CDR3 is given without its conserved first and last residue. The order of the fields is CDR3 length, V gene, CDR3 protein.

cdr3_length: 15; v_call: TRBV9; cdr3_aa: ASSVIAGGPTEETQY
cdr3_length: 12; v_call: TRBV4-1; cdr3_aa: ASSPDRGANVLT
cdr3_length: 14; v_call: TRBV25-1; cdr3_aa: ASSEYGTGNTGELF
cdr3_length: 14; v_call: TRBV19; cdr3_aa: ASSISKGISNQPQH
cdr3_length: 10; v_call: TRBV29-1; cdr3_aa: SAQTDTYEQY
cdr3_length: 13; v_call: TRBV5-6; cdr3_aa: ASSLVGGVSSPLH
cdr3_length: 12; v_call: TRBV14; cdr3_aa: ASRRGVVAGEQF
cdr3_length: 14; v_call: TRBV9; cdr3_aa: ASSVGVDFSTDTQY
cdr3_length: 12; v_call: TRBV19; cdr3_aa: ASSVQGGTGELF
cdr3_length: 12; v_call: TRBV5-1; cdr3_aa: ASSTAPGGYGYT
cdr3_length: 12; v_call: TRBV1; cdr3_aa: TSSQDRGNSPLH
cdr3_length: 14; v_call: TRBV11-2; cdr3_aa: ASSPSHAGGVKTQY
cdr3_length: 13; v_call: TRBV13; cdr3_aa: ASSFSAGGQETQY
cdr3_length: 11; v_call: TRBV6-1; cdr3_aa: ASSDRGDSPLH
cdr3_length: 12; v_call: TRBV7-9; cdr3_aa: ASSLGGLANEQF
cdr3_length: 12; v_call: TRBV2; cdr3_aa: ASSVGQGYRPQH
cdr3_length: 14; v_call: TRBV7-6; cdr3_aa: ASSLGIWGGNYGYT
cdr3_length: 13; v_call: TRBV28; cdr3_aa: ASSTRQERIEKLF
cdr3_length: 14; v_call: TRBV5-5; cdr3_aa: ASSLAGGGLSEKLF
cdr3_length: 12; v_call: TRBV27; cdr3_aa: ASSSTGGDYGYT
cdr3_length: 17; v_call: TRBV19; cdr3_aa: AREKLDSSHPANTGELF
cdr3_length: 13; v_call: TRBV28; cdr3_aa: ASSGDRGFMRELF
cdr3_length: 12; v_call: TRBV9; cdr3_aa: ASSVDVAPGELF
cdr3_length: 12; v_call: TRBV5-1; cdr3_aa: ASSPLASPTEQY
cdr3_length: 18; v_call: TRBV7-3; cdr3_aa: ASSPVHLSGRVVGTGELF
cdr3_length: 14; v_call: TRBV4-2; cdr3_aa: ASSHSGRANSYEQY
cdr3_length: 13; v_call: TRBV6-6; cdr3_aa: ASSPPGSSTDTQY
cdr3_length: 13; v_call: TRBV7-2; cdr3_aa: ASSRGTSGTNEQF
cdr3_length: 11; v_call: TRBV11-2; cdr3_aa: ASSLGGITEAF
cdr3_length: 14; v_call: TRBV2; cdr3_aa: ASSKVGTSHTGELF
cdr3_length: 10; v_call: TRBV28; cdr3_aa: ARHRRGETQY
cdr3_length: 12; v_call: TRBV7-3; cdr3_aa: ASSLASGSREQF
cdr3_length: 13; v_call: TRBV6-5; cdr3_aa: ASSSRAGGPYEQY
cdr3_length: 13; v_call: TRBV15; cdr3_aa: ATSRLVGGDGELF
cdr3_length: 14; v_call: TRBV24-1; cdr3_aa: ATSESGTGGSDTQY
cdr3_length: 11; v_call: TRBV12-3/TRBV12-4; cdr3_aa: ASSLGPAGEQY
cdr3_length: 16; v_call: TRBV5-5; cdr3_aa: ASSKVPGQGNSNQPQH
cdr3_length: 13; v_call: TRBV6-2/TRBV6-3; cdr3_aa: ASSYGVAGGNEQF
cdr3_length: 15; v_call: TRBV7-3; cdr3_aa: ASSLTGQGTGANVLT
cdr3_length: 12; v_call: TRBV6-5; cdr3_aa: ASGGGQGSHEQY
cdr3_length: 13; v_call: TRBV7-9; cdr3_aa: ASSPSLAGAYEQY
cdr3_length: 12; v_call: TRBV4-3; cdr3_aa: ASSPLPHPREQF
cdr3_length: 14; v_call: TRBV27; cdr3_aa: ASSLAGGLAYNEQF